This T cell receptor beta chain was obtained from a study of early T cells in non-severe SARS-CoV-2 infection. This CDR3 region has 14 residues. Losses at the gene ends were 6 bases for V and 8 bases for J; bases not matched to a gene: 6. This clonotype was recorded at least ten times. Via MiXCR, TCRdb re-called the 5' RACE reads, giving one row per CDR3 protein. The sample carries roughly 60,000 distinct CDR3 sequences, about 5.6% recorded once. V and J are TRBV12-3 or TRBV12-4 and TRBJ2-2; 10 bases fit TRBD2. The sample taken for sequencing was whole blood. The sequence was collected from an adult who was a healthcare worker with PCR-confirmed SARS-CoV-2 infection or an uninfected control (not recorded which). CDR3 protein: CASSPSGRHGELFF. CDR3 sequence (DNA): TGTGCCAGCAGCCCTAGCGGGAGACATGGGGAGCTGTTTTTT.